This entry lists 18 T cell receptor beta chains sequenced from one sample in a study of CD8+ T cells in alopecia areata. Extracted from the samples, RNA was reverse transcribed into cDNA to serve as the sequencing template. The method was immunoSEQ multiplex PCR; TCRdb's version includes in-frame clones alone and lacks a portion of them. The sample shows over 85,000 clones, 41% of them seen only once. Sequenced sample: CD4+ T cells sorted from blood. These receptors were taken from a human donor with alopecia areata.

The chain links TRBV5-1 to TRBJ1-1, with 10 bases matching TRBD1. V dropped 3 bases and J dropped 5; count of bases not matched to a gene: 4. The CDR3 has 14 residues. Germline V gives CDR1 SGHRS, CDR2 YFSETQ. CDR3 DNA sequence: TGCGCCAGCAGCTGGACAGGGGGTGGGACTGAAGCTTTCTTT. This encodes CASSWTGGGTEAFF.

Written as DNA, the CDR3 is TGTGCCAGCAGATTAGCGGTTAACACCGGGGAGCTGTTTTTT. Its translation is CASRLAVNTGELFF. The rearrangement links TRBV9 to TRBJ2-2; possible D gene TRBD2, 6 bases. CDR3 size: 14 residues. Between the trimmed V and J ends, which lost 5 bases and 2 bases, there was a span of 10 bases. The germline CDR1 and CDR2 sequences are SGDLS and YYNGEE. The complete variable domain, with remaining parts taken from reference TRBV9 and TRBJ2-2, reads DSGVTQTPKHLITATGQRVTLRCSPRSGDLSVYWYQQSLDQGLQFLIQYYNGEERAKGNILERFSAQQFPDLHSELNLSSLELGDSALYFCASRLAVNTGELFFGEGSRLTVL.

This CDR3 reads CASSFYGGETQYF. The CDR3 DNA reads TGCGCCAGCAGCTTTTACGGGGGAGAGACCCAGTACTTC. The rearrangement joins TRBV5-1 to TRBJ2-5, with TRBD2 as a possible D gene (6 bases). CDR1 is SGHRS and CDR2 is YFSETQ in the germline V gene. The V end lost 2 bases, the J end lost 4 bases, and 9 bases lay between the germline ends. This CDR3 is 13 amino acids long.

This CDR3 reads CASSYSKADNEQFF. CDR3 in DNA: TGTGCCAGCAGTTACTCCAAGGCTGACAATGAGCAGTTCTTC. This chain links TRBV6-5 with TRBJ2-1; D gene unclear. In germline, CDR1 is MNHEY, CDR2 SVGAGI. V was cut by 0 bases and J by 5 bases, with 8 bases left in between. The length of the CDR3 is 14 residues.

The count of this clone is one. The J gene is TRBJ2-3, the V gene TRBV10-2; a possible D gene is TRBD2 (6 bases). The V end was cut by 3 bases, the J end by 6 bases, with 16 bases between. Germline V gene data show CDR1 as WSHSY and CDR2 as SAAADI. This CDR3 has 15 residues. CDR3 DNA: TGCGCCAGCAGTGATGGACTGGACTACGACGATACGCAGTATTTT. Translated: CASSDGLDYDDTQYF.

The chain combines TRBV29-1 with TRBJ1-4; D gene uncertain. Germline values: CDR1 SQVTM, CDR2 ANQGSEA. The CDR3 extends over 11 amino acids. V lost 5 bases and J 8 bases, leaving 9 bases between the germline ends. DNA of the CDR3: TGCAGCGTTATAACACAGGAAAAACTGTTTTTT. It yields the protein CSVITQEKLFF.

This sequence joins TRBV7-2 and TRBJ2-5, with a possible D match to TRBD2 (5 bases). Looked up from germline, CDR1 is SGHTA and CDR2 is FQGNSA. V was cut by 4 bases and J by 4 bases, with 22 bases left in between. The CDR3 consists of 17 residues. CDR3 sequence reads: CASSSKGLGGSGETQYF. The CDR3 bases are TGTGCCAGCAGCTCCAAAGGTCTTGGTGGGAGCGGAGAGACCCAGTACTTC.

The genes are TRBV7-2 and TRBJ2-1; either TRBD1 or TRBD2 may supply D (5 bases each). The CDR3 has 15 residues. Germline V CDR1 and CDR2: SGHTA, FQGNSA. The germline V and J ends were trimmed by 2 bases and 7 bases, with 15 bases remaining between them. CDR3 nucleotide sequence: TGTGCCAGCAGCTTATGGGGACCAGGGAAGAATGAGCAGTTCTTC. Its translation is CASSLWGPGKNEQFF.

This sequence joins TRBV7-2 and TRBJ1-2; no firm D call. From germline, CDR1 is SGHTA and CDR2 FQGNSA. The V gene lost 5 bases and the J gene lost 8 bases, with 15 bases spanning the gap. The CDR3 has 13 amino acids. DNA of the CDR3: TGTGCCAGCAGCACCGCAGGAGGCCGGGGCTACACCTTC. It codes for CASSTAGGRGYTF.

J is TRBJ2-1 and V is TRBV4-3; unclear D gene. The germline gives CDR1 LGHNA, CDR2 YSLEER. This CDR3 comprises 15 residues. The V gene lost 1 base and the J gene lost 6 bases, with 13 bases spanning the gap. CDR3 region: CASSQARVDVNEQFF. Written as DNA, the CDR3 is TGCGCCAGCAGCCAAGCCCGGGTAGATGTCAATGAGCAGTTCTTC.

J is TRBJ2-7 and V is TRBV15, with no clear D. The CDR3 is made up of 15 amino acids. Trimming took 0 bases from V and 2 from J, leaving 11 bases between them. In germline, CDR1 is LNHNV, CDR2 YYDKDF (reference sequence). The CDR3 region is CATSRDRDRAYEQYF. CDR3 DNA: TGTGCCACCAGCAGAGATCGAGACCGAGCCTACGAGCAGTACTTC.

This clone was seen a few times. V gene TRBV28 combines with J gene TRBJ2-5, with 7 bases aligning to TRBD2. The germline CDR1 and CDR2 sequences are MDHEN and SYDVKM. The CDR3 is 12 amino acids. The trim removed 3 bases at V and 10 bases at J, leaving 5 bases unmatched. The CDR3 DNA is TGTGCCAGCAGTTTGCGGGGGAGGATCCAGTACTTC. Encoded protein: CASSLRGRIQYF.

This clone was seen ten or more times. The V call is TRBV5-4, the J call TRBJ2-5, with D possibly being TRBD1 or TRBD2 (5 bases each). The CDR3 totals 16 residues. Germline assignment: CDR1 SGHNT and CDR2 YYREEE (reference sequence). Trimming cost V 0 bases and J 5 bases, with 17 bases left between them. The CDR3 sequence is CASSLDPFSWGETQYF. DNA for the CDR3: TGTGCCAGCAGCTTGGATCCCTTTTCGTGGGGGGAGACCCAGTACTTC.

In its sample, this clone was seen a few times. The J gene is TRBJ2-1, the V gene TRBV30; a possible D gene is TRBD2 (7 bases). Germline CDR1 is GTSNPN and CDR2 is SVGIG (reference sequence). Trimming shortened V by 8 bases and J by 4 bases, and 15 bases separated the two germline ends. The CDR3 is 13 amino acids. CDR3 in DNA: TGTGCCGGGCGGGGGACAAATTACAATGAGCAGTTCTTC. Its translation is CAGRGTNYNEQFF.

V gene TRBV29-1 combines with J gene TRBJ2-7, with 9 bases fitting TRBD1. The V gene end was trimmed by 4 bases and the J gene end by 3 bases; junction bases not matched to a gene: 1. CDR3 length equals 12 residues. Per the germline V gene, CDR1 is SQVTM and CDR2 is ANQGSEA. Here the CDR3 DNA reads TGCAGCGTTGGGGACAGGGTCTACGAGCAGTACTTC. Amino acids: CSVGDRVYEQYF.

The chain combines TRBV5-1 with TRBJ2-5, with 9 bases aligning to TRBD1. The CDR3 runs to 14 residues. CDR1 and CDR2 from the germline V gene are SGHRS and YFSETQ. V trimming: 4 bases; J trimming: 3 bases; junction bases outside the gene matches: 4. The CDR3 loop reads CASSTGTGKETQYF. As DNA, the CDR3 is TGCGCCAGCAGCACAGGGACAGGGAAAGAGACCCAGTACTTC.

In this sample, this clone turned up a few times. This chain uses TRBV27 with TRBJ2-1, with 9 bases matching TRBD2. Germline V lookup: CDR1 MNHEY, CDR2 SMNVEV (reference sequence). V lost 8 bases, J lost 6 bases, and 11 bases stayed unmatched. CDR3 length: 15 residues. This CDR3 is CASARSLAGFNEQFF. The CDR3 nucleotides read TGTGCCAGCGCCAGGTCACTAGCGGGCTTCAATGAGCAGTTCTTC.

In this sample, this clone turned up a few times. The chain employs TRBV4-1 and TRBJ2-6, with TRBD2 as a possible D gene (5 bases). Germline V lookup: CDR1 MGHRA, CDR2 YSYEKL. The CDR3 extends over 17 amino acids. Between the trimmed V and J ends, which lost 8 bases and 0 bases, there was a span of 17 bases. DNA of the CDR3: TGCGCCAGCTCGGCGGGCCGTGCTAGCTCTGGGGCCAACGTCCTGACTTTC. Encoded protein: CASSAGRASSGANVLTF.